This T cell receptor (beta chain) was profiled in a study of blood T cell dynamics during melanoma immunotherapy. Per the germline V gene, CDR1 is MNHNS and CDR2 is SASEGT. The CDR3 covers 14 residues. Trimming left V 4 bases short and J 3 bases short, with 10 bases between. As for time point: week 3, after first cycle of checkpoint inhibitor. Method: immunoSEQ multiplex PCR; TCRdb's copy keeps in-frame clones and lacks some. The sample contains 11,000 or so clones, 84% of which appear only once. Regarding this clone: Its matching antigen is unknown.

Study conclusions and caveats: The study could not tell melanoma-specific clones from general immune activation.

The receptor was derived from a human donor with melanoma. Material: blood, obtained from a patient treated with checkpoint blockade. The chain carries TRBV6-1 and TRBJ1-5; D unresolved. DNA of the CDR3: TGTGCCAGCAGTGCCTCTTTAACCAATCAGCCCCAGCATTTT. It is translated as CASSASLTNQPQHF.